This TCR beta chain originates from a study of shared clonotypes between healthy human individuals. The study separated CD4+ cells into CD45RA+ naive and CD45RA-negative memory subsets. Libraries were prepared by immunoSEQ multiplex PCR; TCRdb keeps only in-frame clonotypes and omits some of them. The data contain roughly 2 million clones, about 94% of them singletons. This receptor was obtained from a man aged 18 to 29 in good health. The sequenced sample was naive CD4+ T cells sorted from blood. The subset: CD45RA+ positively selected.

Here the CDR3 DNA reads TGCGCCAGCAGCTTGGGATCTGCCAACGTCCTGACTTTC. It encodes CASSLGSANVLTF. The rearrangement links TRBV5-1 to TRBJ2-6; D is ambiguous. V was trimmed by 0 bases and J by 7 bases, leaving 5 bases between them. Per germline, CDR1 SGHRS and CDR2 YFSETQ. CDR3 size: 13 residues.